A selection of T cell receptor beta chains follows, all from one sample in a study of T-cell reconstitution after alpha-beta-depleted transplantation in children. One entry per CDR3 protein results from TCRdb running MiXCR on the PCR reads. The data show some 460,000 distinct CDR3 sequences, with roughly 17% seen just once and around 28% held by the top ten. This sample comprised PBMCs, mostly from graft donor cells, obtained 360 days after TCRalphabeta/CD19-depleted stem cell transplant. The origin of the receptors is a boy under two years old who had a stem cell transplant for Wiskott-Aldrich syndrome, so the T cells may come from the graft donor. The CDR3 runs from the conserved cysteine through the conserved F or W. D genes are given only for firm matches. Only part of the rows carry a size: once, few, many, or a class if the clone is expanded.

d_call: NA; cdr3_length: 12; v_call: TRBV7-9; clone_size: NA; j_call: TRBJ2-7; cdr3_aa: CASSLDRTGLYF; cdr3_nt: TGTGCCAGCAGCTTAGACCGAACAGGTCTGTACTTC
d_call: NA; cdr3_length: 13; v_call: TRBV5-1; clone_size: NA; j_call: TRBJ2-5; cdr3_aa: CASKLRAAETQYF; cdr3_nt: TGCGCCAGCAAACTAAGGGCAGCGGAGACCCAGTACTTC
d_call: NA; cdr3_length: 13; v_call: TRBV29-1; clone_size: NA; j_call: TRBJ1-1; cdr3_aa: CSVEPFRQTEAFF; cdr3_nt: TGCAGCGTTGAACCCTTTAGACAGACTGAAGCTTTCTTT
d_call: TRBD2; cdr3_length: 17; v_call: TRBV20-1; clone_size: few; j_call: TRBJ2-1; cdr3_aa: CSASPPSGGRPYNEQFF; cdr3_nt: TGCAGTGCTAGCCCTCCTAGCGGGGGGCGACCCTACAATGAGCAGTTCTTC
d_call: NA; cdr3_length: 11; v_call: TRBV28; clone_size: few; j_call: TRBJ1-5; cdr3_aa: CASSSQLAQHF; cdr3_nt: TGTGCCAGCAGTTCCCAATTGGCCCAGCATTTT
d_call: TRBD2; cdr3_length: 16; v_call: TRBV6-5; clone_size: NA; j_call: TRBJ2-2; cdr3_aa: CASSFSGTILTGELFF; cdr3_nt: TGTGCCAGCAGTTTTTCCGGGACTATACTCACCGGGGAGCTGTTTTTT
d_call: NA; cdr3_length: 13; v_call: TRBV2; clone_size: few; j_call: TRBJ2-7; cdr3_aa: CASSGRGWYEQYF; cdr3_nt: TGTGCCAGCAGTGGTAGAGGGTGGTACGAGCAGTACTTC
d_call: NA; cdr3_length: 16; v_call: TRBV5-1; clone_size: once; j_call: TRBJ2-3; cdr3_aa: CASSLERRQGTDTQYF; cdr3_nt: TGCGCCAGCAGCTTGGAGAGGAGGCAGGGCACAGATACGCAGTATTTT
d_call: NA; cdr3_length: 14; v_call: TRBV24-1; clone_size: NA; j_call: TRBJ2-3; cdr3_aa: CATSTGGRTDTQYF; cdr3_nt: TGTGCCACCAGTACCGGAGGGAGGACAGATACGCAGTATTTT
d_call: NA; cdr3_length: 14; v_call: TRBV24-1; clone_size: NA; j_call: TRBJ2-5; cdr3_aa: CATSDTGRGETQYF; cdr3_nt: TGTGCCACCAGTGATACGGGGCGAGGAGAGACCCAGTACTTC
d_call: NA; cdr3_length: 13; v_call: TRBV29-1; clone_size: few; j_call: TRBJ2-2; cdr3_aa: CSVDVANTGELFF; cdr3_nt: TGCAGCGTTGACGTCGCGAACACCGGGGAGCTGTTTTTT
d_call: NA; cdr3_length: 13; v_call: TRBV29-1; clone_size: NA; j_call: TRBJ2-4; cdr3_aa: CSVERTTSNIQYF; cdr3_nt: TGCAGCGTTGAGAGAACAACCTCAAACATTCAGTACTTC
d_call: TRBD2; cdr3_length: 16; v_call: TRBV20-1; clone_size: few; j_call: TRBJ2-2; cdr3_aa: CSARLAGAANTGELFF; cdr3_nt: TGCAGTGCTCGTCTAGCGGGAGCGGCGAACACCGGGGAGCTGTTTTTT
d_call: NA; cdr3_length: 14; v_call: TRBV5-1; clone_size: few; j_call: TRBJ2-5; cdr3_aa: CASSSLVQGETQYF; cdr3_nt: TGCGCCAGCAGCTCTCTAGTCCAGGGAGAGACCCAGTACTTC
d_call: TRBD2; cdr3_length: 18; v_call: TRBV11-1; clone_size: few; j_call: TRBJ2-1; cdr3_aa: CASSSQPLLAGGNNEQFF; cdr3_nt: TGTGCCAGCAGCTCACAGCCCCTACTAGCGGGAGGGAACAATGAGCAGTTCTTC
d_call: NA; cdr3_length: 13; v_call: TRBV20-1; clone_size: few; j_call: TRBJ1-4; cdr3_aa: CSAMRGINEKLFF; cdr3_nt: TGCAGTGCTATGAGAGGGATTAATGAAAAACTGTTTTTT
d_call: TRBD1; cdr3_length: 14; v_call: TRBV5-1; clone_size: few; j_call: TRBJ2-1; cdr3_aa: CASSLAGQANEQFF; cdr3_nt: TGCGCCAGCAGCTTGGCCGGACAGGCCAATGAGCAGTTCTTC
d_call: NA; cdr3_length: 19; v_call: TRBV5-1; clone_size: many; j_call: TRBJ2-1; cdr3_aa: CASSLYQVGSQNYNNEQFF; cdr3_nt: TGCGCCAGCAGCTTGTATCAGGTGGGATCACAAAATTATAACAATGAGCAGTTCTTC
d_call: TRBD2; cdr3_length: 17; v_call: TRBV7-2; clone_size: NA; j_call: TRBJ2-1; cdr3_aa: CASSQGTSGTIYNEQFF; cdr3_nt: TGTGCCAGCAGCCAAGGGACTAGCGGGACAATTTACAATGAGCAGTTCTTC
d_call: NA; cdr3_length: 14; v_call: TRBV24-1; clone_size: NA; j_call: TRBJ1-1; cdr3_aa: CATSDWDTYTEAFF; cdr3_nt: TGTGCCACCAGTGACTGGGACACCTACACTGAAGCTTTCTTT
d_call: TRBD1; cdr3_length: 14; v_call: TRBV5-1; clone_size: NA; j_call: TRBJ1-4; cdr3_aa: CASSPRTGNEKLFF; cdr3_nt: TGCGCCAGCAGCCCTCGGACAGGAAATGAAAAACTGTTTTTT
d_call: NA; cdr3_length: 13; v_call: TRBV7-2; clone_size: NA; j_call: TRBJ2-7; cdr3_aa: CASTLGGGYEQYF; cdr3_nt: TGTGCCAGCACCCTGGGAGGGGGCTACGAGCAGTACTTC
d_call: NA; cdr3_length: 12; v_call: TRBV20-1; clone_size: NA; j_call: TRBJ1-4; cdr3_aa: CSARGGREKLFF; cdr3_nt: TGCAGTGCTAGAGGAGGACGGGAAAAACTGTTTTTT
d_call: TRBD1; cdr3_length: 16; v_call: TRBV12-3/TRBV12-4; clone_size: few; j_call: TRBJ2-7; cdr3_aa: CASSSGQGLKGLEQYF; cdr3_nt: TGTGCCAGCAGTTCGGGACAGGGGCTAAAAGGGCTCGAGCAGTACTTC
d_call: NA; cdr3_length: 14; v_call: TRBV9; clone_size: few; j_call: TRBJ1-1; cdr3_aa: CASSPGGQNTEAFF; cdr3_nt: TGTGCCAGCAGCCCCGGCGGACAGAACACTGAAGCTTTCTTT
d_call: NA; cdr3_length: 9; v_call: TRBV21-1; clone_size: NA; j_call: TRBJ2-7; cdr3_aa: CASPGEQYF; cdr3_nt: TGTGCCAGCCCTGGAGAGCAGTACTTC
d_call: NA; cdr3_length: 18; v_call: TRBV5-1; clone_size: few; j_call: TRBJ1-1; cdr3_aa: CASSLQSRGVAGNTEAFF; cdr3_nt: TGCGCCAGCAGCTTGCAAAGCAGGGGAGTAGCGGGGAACACTGAAGCTTTCTTT
d_call: NA; cdr3_length: 14; v_call: TRBV29-1; clone_size: NA; j_call: TRBJ1-1; cdr3_aa: CSAGGTQMNTEAFF; cdr3_nt: TGCAGCGCTGGGGGGACACAGATGAACACTGAAGCTTTCTTT
d_call: TRBD1; cdr3_length: 16; v_call: TRBV5-1; clone_size: few; j_call: TRBJ1-2; cdr3_aa: CASSTGTAPSNYGYTF; cdr3_nt: TGCGCCAGCTCAACCGGGACAGCCCCTTCTAACTATGGCTACACCTTC
d_call: NA; cdr3_length: 15; v_call: TRBV6-5; clone_size: NA; j_call: TRBJ2-2; cdr3_aa: CASSYSSANTGELFF; cdr3_nt: TGTGCCAGCAGTTACTCGAGTGCGAACACCGGGGAGCTGTTTTTT
d_call: NA; cdr3_length: 14; v_call: TRBV15; clone_size: NA; j_call: TRBJ1-1; cdr3_aa: CATSRDSKLKGAFF; cdr3_nt: TGTGCCACCAGCAGAGATTCCAAACTAAAGGGAGCTTTCTTT
d_call: NA; cdr3_length: 19; v_call: TRBV12-3/TRBV12-4; clone_size: few; j_call: TRBJ2-6; cdr3_aa: CASSLVAGGLRAGANVLTF; cdr3_nt: TGTGCCAGCAGTTTAGTAGCTGGCGGTTTGAGGGCCGGGGCCAACGTCCTGACTTTC
d_call: NA; cdr3_length: 15; v_call: TRBV5-5; clone_size: NA; j_call: TRBJ2-2; cdr3_aa: CASSLPPQGTGELFF; cdr3_nt: TGTGCCAGCAGCCTCCCACCGCAGGGAACCGGGGAGCTGTTTTTT
d_call: NA; cdr3_length: 15; v_call: TRBV3-1; clone_size: NA; j_call: TRBJ2-1; cdr3_aa: CASSYPRSSYNEQFF; cdr3_nt: TGTGCCAGCAGCTACCCTAGGAGCTCCTACAATGAGCAGTTCTTC
d_call: NA; cdr3_length: 17; v_call: TRBV12-3/TRBV12-4; clone_size: few; j_call: TRBJ2-6; cdr3_aa: CASSLAQVDSGANVLTF; cdr3_nt: TGTGCCAGCAGTTTAGCGCAGGTGGACTCTGGGGCCAACGTCCTGACTTTC
d_call: TRBD2; cdr3_length: 15; v_call: TRBV18; clone_size: few; j_call: TRBJ2-3; cdr3_aa: CASSPPAGGPATQYF; cdr3_nt: TGTGCCAGCTCACCACCTGCGGGAGGGCCTGCTACGCAGTATTTT
d_call: NA; cdr3_length: 15; v_call: TRBV5-1; clone_size: many; j_call: TRBJ1-1; cdr3_aa: CASSLALTAGTEAFF; cdr3_nt: TGCGCCAGCAGCTTGGCCCTGACAGCAGGGACTGAAGCTTTCTTT
d_call: NA; cdr3_length: 11; v_call: TRBV29-1; clone_size: few; j_call: TRBJ2-7; cdr3_aa: CSVASGYEQYF; cdr3_nt: TGCAGCGTTGCTTCAGGGTACGAGCAGTACTTC
d_call: NA; cdr3_length: 16; v_call: TRBV28; clone_size: few; j_call: TRBJ2-7; cdr3_aa: CASSFSSLGVPYEQYF; cdr3_nt: TGTGCCAGCAGTTTTAGTAGCTTGGGGGTTCCCTACGAGCAGTACTTC